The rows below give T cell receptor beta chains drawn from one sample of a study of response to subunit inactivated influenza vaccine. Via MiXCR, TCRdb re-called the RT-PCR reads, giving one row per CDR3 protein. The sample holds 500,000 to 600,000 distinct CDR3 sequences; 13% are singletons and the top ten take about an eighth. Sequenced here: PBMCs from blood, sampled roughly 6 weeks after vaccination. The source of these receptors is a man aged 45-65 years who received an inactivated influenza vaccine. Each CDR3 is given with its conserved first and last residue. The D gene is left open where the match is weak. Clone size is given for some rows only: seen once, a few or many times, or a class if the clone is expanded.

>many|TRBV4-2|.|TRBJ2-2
TGTGCCAGCAGCCAATTCGACAGCTCGAACACCGGGGAGCTGTTTTTT
CASSQFDSSNTGELFF
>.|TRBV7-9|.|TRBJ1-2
TGTGCCAGGGGGAGATTAGAACGGGGCTACACCTTC
CARGRLERGYTF
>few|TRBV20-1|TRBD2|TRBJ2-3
TGCAGTGCTCCGACTAGCATCTCAGATACGCAGTATTTT
CSAPTSISDTQYF
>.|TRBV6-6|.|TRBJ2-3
TGTGCCAGCAGTTACATTGGCGATACGCAGTATTTT
CASSYIGDTQYF
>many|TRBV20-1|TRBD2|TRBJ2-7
TGCAGTGCTAGGGGCAGTCTAGCGGGATCCCCCTACGAGCAGTACTTC
CSARGSLAGSPYEQYF
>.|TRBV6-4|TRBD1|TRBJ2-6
TGTGCCAGCAGTGACCCCCAAGACCCGGTATGGGACAGGTCCTCTGGGGCCAACGTCCTGACTTTC
CASSDPQDPVWDRSSGANVLTF
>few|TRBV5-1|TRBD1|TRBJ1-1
TGCGCCAGCAGCTCAGGACAGGGGAGCACTGAAGCTTTCTTT
CASSSGQGSTEAFF
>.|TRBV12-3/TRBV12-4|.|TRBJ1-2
TGTGCCAGCAGTTTCCGTCAGAGCTATGGCTACACCTTC
CASSFRQSYGYTF
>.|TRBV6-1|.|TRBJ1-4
TGTGCCAGCAGTGAGGGATGGGGGGCGAATGAAAAACTGTTTTTT
CASSEGWGANEKLFF
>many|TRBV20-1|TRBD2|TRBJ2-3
TGCAGTGCTAGTCAACTAGCGGGAATAGGGCGCACAGATACGCAGTATTTT
CSASQLAGIGRTDTQYF
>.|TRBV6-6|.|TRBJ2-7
TGTGCCAGCAGTCCCGTCCGCTCCTACGAGCAGTACTTC
CASSPVRSYEQYF
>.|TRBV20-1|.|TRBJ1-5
TGCAGTGGTTTGATGGGGGCCCCGAATCAGCCCCAGCATTTT
CSGLMGAPNQPQHF
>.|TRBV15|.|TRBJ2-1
TGTGCCACCAGTAAAGGGGCTACCCCAGTCCATGAGCAGTTCTTC
CATSKGATPVHEQFF
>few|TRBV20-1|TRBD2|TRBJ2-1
TGCAGTGCTAGAGCAGGACTAGCGGGAGGGGCTAGGAATGAGCAGTTCTTC
CSARAGLAGGARNEQFF
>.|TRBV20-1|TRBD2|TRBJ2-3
TGCAGTGCTGGGAGAGTAGCGGGAGGGAAGGGCACAGATACGCAGTATTTT
CSAGRVAGGKGTDTQYF
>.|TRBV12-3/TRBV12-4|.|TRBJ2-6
TGTGCCAGCAACCCCAGATTTGTCCCCCCCGAACCCGGGGCCAACGTCCTGACTTTC
CASNPRFVPPEPGANVLTF
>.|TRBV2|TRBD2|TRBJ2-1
TGTGCCAGCAAGCAGACGGGAGGAGCCTACAATGAGCAGTTCTTC
CASKQTGGAYNEQFF
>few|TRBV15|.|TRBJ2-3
TGTGCCACCAGCAGAGCGGGGGCCGGCACAGATACGCAGTATTTT
CATSRAGAGTDTQYF
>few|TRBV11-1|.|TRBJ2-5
TGTGCCAGCAGCTTAGGTGACAGTGAGACCCAGTACTTC
CASSLGDSETQYF
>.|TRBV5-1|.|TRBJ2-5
TGCGCCAGCAGCTTGGTTTTAGCAGGTGGAGAGACCCAGTACTTC
CASSLVLAGGETQYF
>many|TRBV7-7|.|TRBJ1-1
TGTGCTAGCAGCCTGGACGTAGACACTGAAGCTTTCTTT
CASSLDVDTEAFF
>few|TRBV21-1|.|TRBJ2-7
TGTGCCAGCAGCAAAGGCACCGAAAGGGGGCCGTACGAGCAGTACTTC
CASSKGTERGPYEQYF
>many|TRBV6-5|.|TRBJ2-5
TGTGCCAGCAGCTGGGGCGAAGAGACCCAGTACTTC
CASSWGEETQYF
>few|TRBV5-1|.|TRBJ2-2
TGCGCCAGCAGCCCGGACACCGGTCACACCGGGGAGCTGTTTTTT
CASSPDTGHTGELFF
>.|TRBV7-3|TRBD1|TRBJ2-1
TGTGCCAGCAGCCCCGTGAGACAGGGGGCCAATGAGCAGTTCTTC
CASSPVRQGANEQFF
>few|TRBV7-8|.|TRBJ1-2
TGTGCCAGCAGCGGGCGGATCACCTCTGGCTACACCTTC
CASSGRITSGYTF
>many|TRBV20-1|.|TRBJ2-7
TGCAGTGCTCCCGGGGGGCTCTACGAGCAGTACTTC
CSAPGGLYEQYF
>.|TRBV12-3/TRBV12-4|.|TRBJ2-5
TGTGCCAGTCGGAGACAGAGAATTCAAGAGACCCAGTACTTC
CASRRQRIQETQYF
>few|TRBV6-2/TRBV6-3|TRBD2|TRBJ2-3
TGTGCCAGCAGACGGGATAAGCTAGCGGGGAGGACAGATACGCAGTATTTT
CASRRDKLAGRTDTQYF
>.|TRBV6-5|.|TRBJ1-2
TGTGCCAGCAGTTACGGGTCCTCTGGCTACACCTTC
CASSYGSSGYTF
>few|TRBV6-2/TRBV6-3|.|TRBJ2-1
TGTGCCAGCAGTTACTCGACAGATTACAATGAGCAGTTCTTC
CASSYSTDYNEQFF
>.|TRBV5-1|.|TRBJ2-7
TGCGCCAGCAGCTTGTTGTCCAGGCAGGGGATCTACGAGCAGTACTTC
CASSLLSRQGIYEQYF
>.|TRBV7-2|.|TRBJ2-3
TGTGCCAGCAGCTCCCCCCAATTCAAGCGTTCTGTCACGCAGTATTTT
CASSSPQFKRSVTQYF
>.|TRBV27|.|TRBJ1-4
TGTGCCAGCAGTCTACGAAGTTCTAATGAAAAACTGTTTTTT
CASSLRSSNEKLFF
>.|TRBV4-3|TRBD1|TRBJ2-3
TGCGCCAGCAGCCATTCCCCGGGGACAGGGGGCGCAGATACGCAGTATTTT
CASSHSPGTGGADTQYF
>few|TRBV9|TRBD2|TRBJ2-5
TGTGCCAGCAGCCCCAGCGGGAGAATGGGGGAGACCCAGTACTTC
CASSPSGRMGETQYF
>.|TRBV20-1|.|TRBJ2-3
TGCAGTGCTAGAGCCAAGGGATACACAGATACGCAGTATTTT
CSARAKGYTDTQYF
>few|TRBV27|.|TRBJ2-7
TGTGCCAGTCCGATGGGGGGGGGGCCCTACGAGCAGTACTTC
CASPMGGGPYEQYF
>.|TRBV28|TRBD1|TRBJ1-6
TGTGCCAGCAGTTCCCGGACAGGGCTGAACTCACCCCTCCACTTT
CASSSRTGLNSPLHF
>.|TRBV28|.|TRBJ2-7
TGTGCCAGCAGCCGAGCCCTCGAGCAGTACTTC
CASSRALEQYF
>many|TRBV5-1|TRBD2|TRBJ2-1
TGTGCCAGCAGCTTAGGGACTAGCGGGAATGAGCAGTTCTTC
CASSLGTSGNEQFF
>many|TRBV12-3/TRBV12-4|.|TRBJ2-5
TGTGCCAGCAGTTTTAGGAGTGGGGGGGAGACCCAGTACTTC
CASSFRSGGETQYF
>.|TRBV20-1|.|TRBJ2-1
TGCAGTGCTAGAGTGGTGGTGGGTTCGAATGAGCAGTTCTTC
CSARVVVGSNEQFF
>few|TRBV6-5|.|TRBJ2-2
TGTGCCAGCAGTTACCGATTAGACTCGTTCGCGAACACCGGGGAGCTGTTTTTT
CASSYRLDSFANTGELFF
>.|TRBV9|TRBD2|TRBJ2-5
TGTGCCAGCAGCGAAGCGGGATCACTCCAAGAGACCCAGTACTTC
CASSEAGSLQETQYF
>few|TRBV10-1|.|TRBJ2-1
TGCGCCAGCAGTCTACGATATCCCCAGGACAGCTACAATGAGCAGTTCTTC
CASSLRYPQDSYNEQFF
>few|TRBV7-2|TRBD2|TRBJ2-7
TGTGCCAGCAGCTTAGGGACTAGCGCATACGAGCAGTACTTC
CASSLGTSAYEQYF
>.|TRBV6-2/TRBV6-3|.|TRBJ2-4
TGTGCCAGCAGTTACGGAGCGAGTCGGGGCATTCAGTACTTC
CASSYGASRGIQYF
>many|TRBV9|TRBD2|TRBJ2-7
TGTGCCAGCAGTGAGGGACTAGGGACCTACGAGCAGTACTTC
CASSEGLGTYEQYF
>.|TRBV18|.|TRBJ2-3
TGTGCCAGCTCACCGCCCGGAGGGGCGCAGTATTTT
CASSPPGGAQYF
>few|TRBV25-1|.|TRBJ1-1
TGTGCCAGCAGTGAAAGTGGGCCTTTGAACACTGAAGCTTTCTTT
CASSESGPLNTEAFF
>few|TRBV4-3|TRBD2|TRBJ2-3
TGCGCCAGCAGCCAAGACGGGACTACCTACACAGATACGCAGTATTTT
CASSQDGTTYTDTQYF
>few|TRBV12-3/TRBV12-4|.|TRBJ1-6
TGTGCCAGCAGTTTACAGGGGAAAAATTCACCCCTCCACTTT
CASSLQGKNSPLHF
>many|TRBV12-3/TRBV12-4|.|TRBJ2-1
TGTGCCAGCAGTTTCAACAATGAGCAGTTCTTC
CASSFNNEQFF